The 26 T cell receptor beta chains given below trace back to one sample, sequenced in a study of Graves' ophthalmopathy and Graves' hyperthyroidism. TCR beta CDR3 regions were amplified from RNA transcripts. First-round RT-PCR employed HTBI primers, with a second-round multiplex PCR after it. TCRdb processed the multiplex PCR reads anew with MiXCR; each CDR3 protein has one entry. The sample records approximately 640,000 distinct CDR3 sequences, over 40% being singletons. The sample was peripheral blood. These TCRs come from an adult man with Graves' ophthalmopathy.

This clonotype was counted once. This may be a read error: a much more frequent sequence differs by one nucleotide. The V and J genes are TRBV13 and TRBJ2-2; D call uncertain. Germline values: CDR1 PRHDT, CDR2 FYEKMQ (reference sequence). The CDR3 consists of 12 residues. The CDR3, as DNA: TGTGCCAGCGGCTTATTCGGCGGGGAGCTGTTTTTT. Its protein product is CASGLFGGELFF.

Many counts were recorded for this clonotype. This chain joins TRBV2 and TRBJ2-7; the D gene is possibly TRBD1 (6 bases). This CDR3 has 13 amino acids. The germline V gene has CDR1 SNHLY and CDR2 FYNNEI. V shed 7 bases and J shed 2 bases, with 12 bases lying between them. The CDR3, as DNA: TGTGCCAGCAATCAACAGGGCCCCTACGAGCAGTACTTC. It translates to CASNQQGPYEQYF.

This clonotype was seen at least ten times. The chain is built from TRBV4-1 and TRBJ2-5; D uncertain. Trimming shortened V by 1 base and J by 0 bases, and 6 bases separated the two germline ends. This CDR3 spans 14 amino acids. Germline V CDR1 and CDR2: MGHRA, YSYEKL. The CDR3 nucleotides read TGCGCCAGCAGCCAAGTGCAAAACCAAGAGACCCAGTACTTC. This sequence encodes CASSQVQNQETQYF.

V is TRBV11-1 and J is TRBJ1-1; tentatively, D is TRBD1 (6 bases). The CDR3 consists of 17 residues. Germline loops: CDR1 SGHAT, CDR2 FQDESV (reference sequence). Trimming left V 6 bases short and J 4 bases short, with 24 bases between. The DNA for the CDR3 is TGTGCCAGCAGACAGGGACATTTGTTAAGCCCGAGCACTGAAGCTTTCTTT. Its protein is CASRQGHLLSPSTEAFF.

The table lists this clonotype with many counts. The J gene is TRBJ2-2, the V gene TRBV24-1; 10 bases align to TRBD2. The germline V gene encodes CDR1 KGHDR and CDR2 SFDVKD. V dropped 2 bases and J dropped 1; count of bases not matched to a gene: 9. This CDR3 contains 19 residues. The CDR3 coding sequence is TGTGCCACCAGTGATTCCGCACCTAGCGGGAGACAGAACACCGGGGAGCTGTTTTTT. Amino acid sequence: CATSDSAPSGRQNTGELFF.

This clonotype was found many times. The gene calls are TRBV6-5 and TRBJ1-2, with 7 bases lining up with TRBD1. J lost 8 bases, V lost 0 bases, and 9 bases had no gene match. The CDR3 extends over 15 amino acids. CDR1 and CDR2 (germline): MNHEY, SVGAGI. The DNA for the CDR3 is TGTGCCAGCAGTTACTCGATAACGACAGGGAACGGCTACACCTTC. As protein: CASSYSITTGNGYTF.

The CDR3 region is CASSFLPGDYGYTF. The CDR3 DNA sequence: TGTGCCAGCAGTTTTTTACCGGGTGACTATGGCTACACCTTC. The chain employs TRBV6-5 and TRBJ1-2; D is unresolved. This CDR3 spans 14 amino acids. Trimming pared 4 bases from V and 3 bases from J, leaving 12 bases between. Per the germline V gene, CDR1 is MNHEY and CDR2 is SVGAGI.

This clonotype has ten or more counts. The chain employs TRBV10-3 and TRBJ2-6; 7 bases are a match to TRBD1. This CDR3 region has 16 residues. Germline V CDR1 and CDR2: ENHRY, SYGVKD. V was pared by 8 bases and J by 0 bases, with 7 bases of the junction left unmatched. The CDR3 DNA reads TGTGCCATCGGACAGGAAACCTTCTCTGGGGCCAACGTCCTGACTTTC. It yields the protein CAIGQETFSGANVLTF.

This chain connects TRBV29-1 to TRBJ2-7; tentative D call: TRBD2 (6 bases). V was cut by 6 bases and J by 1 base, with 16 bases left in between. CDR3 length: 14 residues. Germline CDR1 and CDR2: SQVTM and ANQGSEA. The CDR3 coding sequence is TGCAGCGTCGGAGGGAGCAGGGTTTCCTACGAGCAGTACTTC. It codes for CSVGGSRVSYEQYF.

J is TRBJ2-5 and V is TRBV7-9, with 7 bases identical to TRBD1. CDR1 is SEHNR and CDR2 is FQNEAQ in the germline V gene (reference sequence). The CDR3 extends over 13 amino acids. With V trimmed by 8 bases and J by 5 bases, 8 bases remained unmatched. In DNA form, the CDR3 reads TGTGCCAGCGTAAGACAGGGAGCGGAGACCCAGTACTTC. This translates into CASVRQGAETQYF.

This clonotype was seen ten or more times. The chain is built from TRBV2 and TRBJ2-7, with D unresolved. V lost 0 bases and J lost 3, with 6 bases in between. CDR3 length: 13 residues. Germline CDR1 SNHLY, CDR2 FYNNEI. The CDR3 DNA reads TGTGCCAGCAGTGAAGCGTCCCTCTACGAGCAGTACTTC. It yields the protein CASSEASLYEQYF.

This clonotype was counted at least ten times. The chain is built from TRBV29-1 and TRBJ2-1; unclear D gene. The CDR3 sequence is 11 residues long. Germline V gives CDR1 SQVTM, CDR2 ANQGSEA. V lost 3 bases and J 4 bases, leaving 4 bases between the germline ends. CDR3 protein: CSVDRYNEQFF. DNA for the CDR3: TGCAGCGTTGACAGATACAATGAGCAGTTCTTC.

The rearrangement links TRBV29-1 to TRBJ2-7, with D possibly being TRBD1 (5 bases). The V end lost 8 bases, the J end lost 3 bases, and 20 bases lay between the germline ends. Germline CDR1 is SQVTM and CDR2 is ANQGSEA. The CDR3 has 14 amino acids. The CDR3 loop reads CSSYSSGQGYEQYF. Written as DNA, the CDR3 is TGCAGCAGTTACTCATCAGGGCAGGGCTACGAGCAGTACTTC.

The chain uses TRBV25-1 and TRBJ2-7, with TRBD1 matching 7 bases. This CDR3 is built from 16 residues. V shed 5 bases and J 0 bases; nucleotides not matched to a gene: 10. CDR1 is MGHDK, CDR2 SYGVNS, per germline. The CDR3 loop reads CASSYKTGVDSYEQYF. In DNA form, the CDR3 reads TGTGCCAGCAGTTACAAAACAGGGGTAGACTCCTACGAGCAGTACTTC.

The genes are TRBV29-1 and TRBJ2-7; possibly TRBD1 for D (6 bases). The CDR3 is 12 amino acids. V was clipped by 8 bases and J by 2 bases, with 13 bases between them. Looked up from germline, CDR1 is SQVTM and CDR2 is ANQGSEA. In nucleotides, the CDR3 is TGCAGCTTAGAACAGGGCCCCTACGAGCAGTACTTC. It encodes CSLEQGPYEQYF.

The CDR3 coding sequence is TGCGCCAGCAGCCACGCGGGCCTTAATGGGGACTATGGCTACACCTTC. This codes for CASSHAGLNGDYGYTF. V usage is TRBV4-3 and J usage is TRBJ1-2; D is uncertain. Between the trimmed V and J ends, which lost 3 bases and 3 bases, there was a span of 17 bases. CDR3 length: 16 residues. Germline V CDR1 and CDR2: LGHNA, YSLEER.

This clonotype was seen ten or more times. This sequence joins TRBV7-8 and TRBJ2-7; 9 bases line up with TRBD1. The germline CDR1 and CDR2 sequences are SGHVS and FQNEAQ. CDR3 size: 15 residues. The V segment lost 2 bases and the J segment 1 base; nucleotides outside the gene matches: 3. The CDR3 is CASSLSGTGSYEQYF. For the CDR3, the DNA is TGTGCCAGCAGCTTATCCGGGACAGGGTCCTACGAGCAGTACTTC.

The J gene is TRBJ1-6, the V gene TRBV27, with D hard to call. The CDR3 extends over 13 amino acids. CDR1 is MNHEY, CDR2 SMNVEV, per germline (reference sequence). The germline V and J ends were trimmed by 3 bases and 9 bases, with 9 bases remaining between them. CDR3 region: CASSFTEGSPLHF. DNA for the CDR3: TGTGCCAGCAGTTTTACAGAGGGTTCACCCCTCCACTTT.

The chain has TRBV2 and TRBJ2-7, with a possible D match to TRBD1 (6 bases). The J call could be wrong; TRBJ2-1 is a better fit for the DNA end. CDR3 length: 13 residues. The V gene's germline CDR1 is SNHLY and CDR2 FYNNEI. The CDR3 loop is CASSYRALGEQFF. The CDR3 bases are TGTGCCAGCAGCTACAGGGCATTGGGGGAGCAGTTCTTC.

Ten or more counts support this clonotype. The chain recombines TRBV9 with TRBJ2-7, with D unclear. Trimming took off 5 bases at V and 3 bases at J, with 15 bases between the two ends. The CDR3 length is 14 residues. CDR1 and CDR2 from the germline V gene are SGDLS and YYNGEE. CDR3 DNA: TGTGCCAGCAGTGTCGAACCAGGCAGCTACGAGCAGTACTTC. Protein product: CASSVEPGSYEQYF.

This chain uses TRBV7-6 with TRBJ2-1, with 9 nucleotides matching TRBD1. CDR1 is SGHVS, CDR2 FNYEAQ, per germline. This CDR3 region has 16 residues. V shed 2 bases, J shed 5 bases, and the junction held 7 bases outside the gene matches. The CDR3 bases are TGTGCCAGCAGCTTATTCGGACAGGGGTACGACAATGAGCAGTTCTTC. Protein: CASSLFGQGYDNEQFF.

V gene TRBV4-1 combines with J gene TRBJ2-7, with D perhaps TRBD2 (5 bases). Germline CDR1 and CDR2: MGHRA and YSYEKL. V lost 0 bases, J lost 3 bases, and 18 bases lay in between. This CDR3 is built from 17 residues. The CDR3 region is CASSQEGRPSAGYEQYF. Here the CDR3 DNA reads TGCGCCAGCAGCCAAGAAGGGAGACCCTCCGCCGGCTACGAGCAGTACTTC.

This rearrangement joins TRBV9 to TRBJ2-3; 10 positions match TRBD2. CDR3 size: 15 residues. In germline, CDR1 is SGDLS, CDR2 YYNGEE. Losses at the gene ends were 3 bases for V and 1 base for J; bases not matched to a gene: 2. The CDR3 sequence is CASSEGTSGTDTQYF. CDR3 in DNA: TGTGCCAGCAGCGAGGGGACTAGCGGCACAGATACGCAGTATTTT.

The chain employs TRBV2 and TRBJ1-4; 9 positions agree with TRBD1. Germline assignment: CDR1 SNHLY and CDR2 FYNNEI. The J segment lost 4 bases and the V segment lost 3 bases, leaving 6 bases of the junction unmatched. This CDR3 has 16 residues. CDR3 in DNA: TGTGCCAGCAGTGAGGAGGCGACAGGGGGTAATGAAAAACTGTTTTTT. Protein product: CASSEEATGGNEKLFF.

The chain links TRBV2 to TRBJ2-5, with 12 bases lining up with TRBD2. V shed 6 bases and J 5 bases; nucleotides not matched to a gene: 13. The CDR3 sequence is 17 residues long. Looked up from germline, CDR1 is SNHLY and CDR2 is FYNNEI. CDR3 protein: CASSWEGRLAGGETQYF. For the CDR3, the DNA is TGTGCCAGCAGCTGGGAGGGTCGTCTAGCGGGAGGGGAGACCCAGTACTTC. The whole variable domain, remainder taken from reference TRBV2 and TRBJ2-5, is EPEVTQTPSHQVTQMGQEVILRCVPISNHLYFYWYRQILGQKVEFLVSFYNNEISEKSEIFDDQFSVERPDGSNFTLKIRSTKLEDSAMYFCASSWEGRLAGGETQYFGPGTRLLVL.

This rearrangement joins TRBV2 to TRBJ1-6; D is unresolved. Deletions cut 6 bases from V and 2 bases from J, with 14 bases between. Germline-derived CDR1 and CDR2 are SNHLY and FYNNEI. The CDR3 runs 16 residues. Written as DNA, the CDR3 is TGTGCCAGCAGAGAAAGGCCCCAGGCCTATAATTCACCCCTCCACTTT. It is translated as CASRERPQAYNSPLHF.